The rows below give T cell receptor beta chains drawn from one sample of a study of cytomegalovirus exposure and HLA in healthy donors. Assay: immunoSEQ multiplex PCR; the TCRdb copy retains only in-frame clones and omits some. The table shows over 100,000 clones, with roughly 90% occurring only once. The specimen was PBMCs. These receptors all stem from a woman aged 18-29 years in good health and CMV-seropositive. Both conserved end residues are part of each CDR3.

v_gene	j_gene	CDR3aa
TRBV5-5	TRBJ1-2	CASSLTGTGNYGYTF
TRBV5-4	TRBJ2-1	CASSFGTPKYNEQFF
TRBV11-2	TRBJ2-7	CASSRPKGQGSYEQYF
TRBV18	TRBJ2-7	CASSGTGGYEQYF
TRBV5-4	TRBJ1-1	CASSENRVNTEAFF
TRBV6-5	TRBJ2-7	CASSYGPGQGYEQYF
TRBV29-1	TRBJ1-2	CSARDRGGYGYTF
TRBV5-1	TRBJ2-1	CASSLGGLAGYNEQFF
TRBV29-1	TRBJ2-6	CSVEWAGGWSGANVLTF
TRBV2	TRBJ2-1	CASSEALRTNNEQFF
TRBV7-9	TRBJ1-2	CASSLALPDSYTF
TRBV2	TRBJ2-1	CASSPGRDYNEQFF
TRBV20-1	TRBJ1-1	CSARTGGPPFF
TRBV29-1	TRBJ2-7	CSVGALTGGEQYF
TRBV9	TRBJ2-5	CASSVESGPHETQYF
TRBV4-1	TRBJ1-2	CASSQGRGGLYGYTF
TRBV15	TRBJ1-3	CATSKTGGSGNTIYF
TRBV7-9	TRBJ2-3	CASSFGGDPTDTQYF
TRBV7-9	TRBJ1-2	CASSLGTVSDGYTF
TRBV5-1	TRBJ2-1	CASTPGYNEQFF
TRBV6-6	TRBJ1-1	CASSYPTGEGTEAFF
TRBV5-4	TRBJ1-4	CASSDTGKREKLFF
TRBV6-4	TRBJ2-1	CASSAASGGSYNEQFF
TRBV7-3	TRBJ2-1	CASSPYPGGAVNEQFF
TRBV7-2	TRBJ1-2	CASSPDGTGSYGYTF
TRBV29-1	TRBJ1-1	CSVLKQAEAFF
TRBV7-6	TRBJ1-5	CASSSTGGWHQPQHF
TRBV18	TRBJ1-6	CASSRATGASNNSPLHF
TRBV18	TRBJ1-2	CASSPTGGGYTF
TRBV27	TRBJ2-5	CASSSHRGGETQYF
TRBV5-1	TRBJ1-1	CASSSPGTGGGTEAFF
TRBV4-2	TRBJ2-3	CASSRKEGVIVNTQYF
TRBV6-6	TRBJ1-5	CASSYRYREKGQPQHF